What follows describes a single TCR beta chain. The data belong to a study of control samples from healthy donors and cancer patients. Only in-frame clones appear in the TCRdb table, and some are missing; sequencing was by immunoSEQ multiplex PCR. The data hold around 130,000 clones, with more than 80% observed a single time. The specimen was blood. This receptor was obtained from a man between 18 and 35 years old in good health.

CDR3 loop: CASSYWETTNTGELFF. The CDR3 coding sequence is TGTGCCAGCAGTTACTGGGAGACAACGAACACCGGGGAGCTGTTTTTT. V and J are TRBV6-5 and TRBJ2-2; perhaps TRBD2 as D (5 bases). Germline CDR1 and CDR2: MNHEY and SVGAGI. Trimming removed 1 base at V and 0 bases at J, with 9 bases between. CDR3 size: 16 residues.